This entry describes one T cell receptor (beta chain). Its antigen remains unidentified. The data were obtained in a study of shared clonotypes between healthy human individuals. Notes on the study in general: Shared across a handful of donors were around 5% of the naive CD4 clonotypes. On the whole, naive subsets had larger estimated richness than memory subsets had.

Once extracted for a subset, genomic DNA was divided evenly among several immunoSEQ plates. Clones were sequenced by immunoSEQ multiplex PCR, and TCRdb holds only the in-frame ones, with some missing. The sample shows 2 million to 2.5 million clones, about 90% of them seen only once. The study drew all its donors from Caucasian adults living in Nashville, Tennessee. This TCR was sampled from a man aged 18 to 29 in good health. Some clones in this sample may be carry-over from other donors' samples. The sequenced sample was naive CD4+ T cells from PBMCs. Subset here: CD45RA+ positively selected.

In nucleotides, the CDR3 is TGTGCCAGTAGTATCGGGGGCGCCAATGAGCAGTTCTTC. Its translation: CASSIGGANEQFF. V is TRBV19 and J is TRBJ2-1, with D perhaps given as TRBD1 or TRBD2 (6 bases each). V was cut by 3 bases and J by 6 bases, with 9 bases left in between. The length of the CDR3 is 13 residues. Germline assignment: CDR1 LNHDA and CDR2 SQIVND (reference sequence).